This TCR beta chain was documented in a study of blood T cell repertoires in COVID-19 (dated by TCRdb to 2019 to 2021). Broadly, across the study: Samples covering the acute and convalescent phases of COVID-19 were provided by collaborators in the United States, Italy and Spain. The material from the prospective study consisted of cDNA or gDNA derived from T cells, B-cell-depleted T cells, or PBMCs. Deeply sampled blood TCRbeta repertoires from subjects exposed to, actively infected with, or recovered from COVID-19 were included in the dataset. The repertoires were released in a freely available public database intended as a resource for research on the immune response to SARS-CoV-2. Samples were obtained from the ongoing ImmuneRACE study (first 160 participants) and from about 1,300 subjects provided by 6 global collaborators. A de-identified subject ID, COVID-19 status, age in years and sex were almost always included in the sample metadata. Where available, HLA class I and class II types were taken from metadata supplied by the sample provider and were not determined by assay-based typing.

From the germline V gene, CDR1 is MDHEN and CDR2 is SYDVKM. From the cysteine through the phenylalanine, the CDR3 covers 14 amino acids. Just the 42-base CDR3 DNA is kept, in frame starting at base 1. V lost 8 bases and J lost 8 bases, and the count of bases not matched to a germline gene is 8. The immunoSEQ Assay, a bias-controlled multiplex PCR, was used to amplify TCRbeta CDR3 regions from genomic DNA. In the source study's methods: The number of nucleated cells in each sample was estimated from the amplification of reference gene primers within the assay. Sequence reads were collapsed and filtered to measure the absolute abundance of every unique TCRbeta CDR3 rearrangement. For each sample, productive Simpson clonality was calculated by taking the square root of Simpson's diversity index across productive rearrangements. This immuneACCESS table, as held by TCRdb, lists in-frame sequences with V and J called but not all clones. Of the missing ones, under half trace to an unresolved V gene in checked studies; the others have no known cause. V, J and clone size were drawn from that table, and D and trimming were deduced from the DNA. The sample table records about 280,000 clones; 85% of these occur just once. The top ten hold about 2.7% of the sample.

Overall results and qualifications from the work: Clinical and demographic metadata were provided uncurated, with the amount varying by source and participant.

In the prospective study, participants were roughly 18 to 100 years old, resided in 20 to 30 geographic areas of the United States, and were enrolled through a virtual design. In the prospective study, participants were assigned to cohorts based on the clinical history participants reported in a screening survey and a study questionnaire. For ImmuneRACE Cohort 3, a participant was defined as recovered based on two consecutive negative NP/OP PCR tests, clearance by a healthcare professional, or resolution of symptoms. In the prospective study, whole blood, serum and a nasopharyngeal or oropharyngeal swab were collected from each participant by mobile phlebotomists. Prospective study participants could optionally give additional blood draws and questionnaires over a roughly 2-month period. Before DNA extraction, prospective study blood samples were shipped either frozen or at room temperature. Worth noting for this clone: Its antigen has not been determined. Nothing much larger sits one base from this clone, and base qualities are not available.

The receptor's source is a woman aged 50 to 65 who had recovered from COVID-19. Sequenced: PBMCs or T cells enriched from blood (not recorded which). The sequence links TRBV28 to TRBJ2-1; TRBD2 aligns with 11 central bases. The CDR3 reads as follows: CASQLAGVQDEQFF. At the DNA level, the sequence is TGTGCCAGCCAACTAGCGGGGGTCCAGGATGAGCAGTTCTTC.